This entry is about one T cell receptor beta chain. There is no known antigen for this receptor. Base quality data are lacking; no much larger clone is found one base away. Patients with a history of autoimmune disease or receiving systemic immunosuppression were excluded from the trial. Peripheral blood for TCR sequencing was collected from all dose cohorts at baseline, on cycle 4 day 1, and on cycle 7 day 1. The samples were drawn from a first-in-human, open-label, multicenter phase I dose-escalation trial of ivuxolimab. Adults with locally advanced or metastatic melanoma, renal cell carcinoma, hepatocellular carcinoma or head and neck squamous cell carcinoma were enrolled in the trial. CD4+ and CD8+ T cells were sorted separately from peripheral blood before TCR sequencing. The data originate from a study of OX40 agonist ivuxolimab in advanced cancers. Regarding the research as a whole: Ivuxolimab was an agonistic, fully human IgG2 monoclonal antibody directed against OX40 (CD134), a costimulatory receptor. Intravenous ivuxolimab was administered to patients every 2 weeks at six dose levels: 0.01, 0.1, 0.3, 1.5, 3 and 10 mg/kg. Among the approximately 50 dose-escalation patients, around 19 had hepatocellular carcinoma, around 15 melanoma, 9 renal cell carcinoma and 9 head and neck cancer. The dose-escalation cohort was over 70% male with a mean age of approximately 60 years, ranging from roughly 23 to 90. Patients were allowed to have had prior anti-PD-1, anti-PD-L1 or anti-CTLA-4 therapy, and roughly 40% of the dose-escalation patients had previously received checkpoint inhibitors. Partial responses occurred in three dose-escalation patients: two with cutaneous melanoma and one with hepatocellular carcinoma. Peripheral TCRbeta sequencing aimed to test whether ivuxolimab altered TCR sequence diversity and caused clonal T-cell expansion. The paper reports the monotherapy dose-escalation portion (N of about 54 patients) of the phase I ivuxolimab trial. Findings and caveats that apply to the study as a whole: In partial responders in the 0.1-3.0 mg/kg groups, normalized peripheral clonal expansion was found to be among the lowest, especially among CD8+ T cells. After ivuxolimab, expanded clones were on average more numerous among CD8+ T cells than among CD4+ T cells. Antigen specificity was not determined for the clonally expanded peripheral T cells. Low levels of normalized T-cell clonal expansion were also shown by some nonresponding patients. At doses from 0.1 to 3.0 mg/kg, clonal expansion was seen in both CD4+ and CD8+ blood T cells between baseline and week 6.

V is cut by 0 bases and J by 8 bases, and the space between the germline ends is 14 bases. CDR1 and CDR2, per the germline V gene, are SGDLS and YYNGEE. Spanning cysteine to phenylalanine, the CDR3 consists of 15 amino acids. Only CDR3 DNA is held: 45 bases, read in frame from base 1. Genomic DNA was isolated from the sorted cells so that the TCRbeta CDR3 region could be sequenced. The immunoSEQ Assay was used for sequencing of TCRbeta CDR3 regions. The table was pulled from immuneACCESS by TCRdb, which kept in-frame rearrangements only. Such tables lose some clones; where checked, under half of the loss comes from unresolved V genes, and the rest has no known cause. The sample has tens of thousands of clones on record, around nine tenths of them singletons. About 0.77% of the sample is taken by the ten largest.

This material consisted of CD4+ or CD8+ T cells sorted from blood, taken in a trial of the OX40 agonist ivuxolimab. This chain joins TRBV9 to TRBJ1-4; perhaps TRBD1 is the D gene, with 6 bases matching. This receptor was identified in an adult with an advanced solid tumor such as melanoma, head and neck, liver or kidney cancer. The CDR3 loop reads CASSVGGATGEKLFF. The base sequence is TGTGCCAGCAGCGTAGGAGGGGCTACAGGGGAAAAACTGTTTTTT.